This TCR beta chain was profiled in a study of vaccination and CD4 T cells after COVID-19. Study in general: Stimulation of cells relied on overlapping spike peptides derived from SARS-CoV-2, HCoV-NL63, HCoV-OC43 and HCoV-229E.

Noted treatment: roughly 10-day PBMC culture with coronavirus spike peptide pools or control peptides (ViraFEST assay). First, ViraFEST expanded antigen-specific T cells with peptide pools, and next it sequenced the TCRs. An Oncomine TCR Beta short-read assay was used to sequence the DNA from cultured CD4+ T cells. TCRdb processed the PCR reads anew with MiXCR; each CDR3 protein has one entry. The sample holds approximately 4,200 distinct CDR3 sequences, 15% to 20% seen once. This clonotype was seen a handful of times. Its antigen is as yet unknown. From germline, CDR1 is SEHNR and CDR2 FQNEAQ (reference sequence). The CDR3 totals 14 residues. V gave up 3 bases and J gave up 1 base, with 9 bases separating them.

The rearrangement joins TRBV7-9 to TRBJ1-1; a weak D match, TRBD1 (5 bases). This TCR was recovered from a human donor who had recovered from COVID-19. Material: CD4+ T cells from blood, cultured in vitro. The CDR3 reads CASSFGGRNTEAFF. DNA of the CDR3: TGTGCCAGCAGCTTTGGGGGGAGGAACACTGAAGCTTTCTTT.